The rows below give T cell receptor beta chains drawn from one sample of a study of T cells in Graves' hyperthyroidism and ophthalmopathy. TCRdb itself ran the multiplex PCR reads through MiXCR, one entry per CDR3 protein. The profile shows approximately 740,000 distinct CDR3 sequences, 14% of them singletons. The sample was blood. These receptors originate from a woman aged 18-35 years with Graves' hyperthyroidism. Both conserved end residues are part of each CDR3. D genes are given only for firm matches. Only part of the rows carry a size: once, few, many, or a class if the clone is expanded.

>TRBD2|TRBJ2-1|few|TRBV20-1
TGCAGTGCTAGAGAGGGCGGGAGGCGATACAATGAGCAGTTCTTC
CSAREGGRRYNEQFF
>NA|TRBJ2-3|many|TRBV27
TGTGCCAGCAGTTTTTACCCAGTAGATACGCAGTATTTT
CASSFYPVDTQYF
>TRBD2|TRBJ2-1|NA|TRBV10-3
TGTGCCATCAGTTCCCCCGTAGCGGGAGAGGCTGATGAGCAGTTCTTC
CAISSPVAGEADEQFF
>NA|TRBJ1-1|many|TRBV12-3/TRBV12-4
TGTGCCAGCAGTTCGGACTTACAGAGGACTGAAGCTTTCTTT
CASSSDLQRTEAFF
>TRBD2|TRBJ2-2|many|TRBV5-5
TGTGCCAGCACCGTTTTAGCGGGAGGGCCTACCGGGGAGCTGTTTTTT
CASTVLAGGPTGELFF
>NA|TRBJ2-1|NA|TRBV10-2
TGCGCCAGCAGTGTAAGGAGTGAGCAGTTCTTC
CASSVRSEQFF
>NA|TRBJ1-1|many|TRBV11-2
TGTGCCAGCAGCTTCGCACAGTGGGGCACTGAAGCTTTCTTT
CASSFAQWGTEAFF
>NA|TRBJ2-1|few|TRBV7-3
TGTGCCAGCAGCCCAACCGGACTAACCACTGGCAATGAGCAGTTCTTC
CASSPTGLTTGNEQFF
>NA|TRBJ2-1|many|TRBV3-1
TGTGCCAGCAGCCTGAGGGACAACTACAATGAGCAGTTCTTC
CASSLRDNYNEQFF
>TRBD2|TRBJ2-5|NA|TRBV3-1
TGTGCCAGCAGCCGCCCCGGGACTAGTAAATTACATCAGTACTTC
CASSRPGTSKLHQYF
>TRBD2|TRBJ2-4|NA|TRBV19
TGTGCCAGTAACTTAGCGGGAGCGACCAAAAACATTCAGTACTTC
CASNLAGATKNIQYF
>TRBD2|TRBJ2-2|NA|TRBV7-9
TGTGCCAGCAGTGGTAGCGGGACTGGCGGGGAGCTGTTTTTT
CASSGSGTGGELFF
>TRBD2|TRBJ2-7|NA|TRBV29-1
TGCAGCGTCGCCTCTGAGGGCGGGAGAGGATACGAGCAGTACTTC
CSVASEGGRGYEQYF
>NA|TRBJ2-1|few|TRBV20-1
TGCAGTGCTATCCCCGGGCCAGCCTACAATGAGCAGTTCTTC
CSAIPGPAYNEQFF
>TRBD2|TRBJ2-1|NA|TRBV5-1
TGCGCCAGCAGCTCAGTTCGGGCTAGCGGGGGAATCAATGAGCAGTTCTTC
CASSSVRASGGINEQFF
>NA|TRBJ1-1|NA|TRBV12-3/TRBV12-4
TGTGCCCGCGCGACAGTAAGCATGAACACTGAAGCTTTCTTT
CARATVSMNTEAFF
>TRBD1|TRBJ2-1|NA|TRBV19
TGTGCCAGTAGATGGACGACAGGGGCCTACAATGAGCAGTTCTTC
CASRWTTGAYNEQFF
>NA|TRBJ2-1|few|TRBV11-2
TGTGCCAGCAGCTTAGCCCCCTCGTTGAATGAGCAGTTCTTC
CASSLAPSLNEQFF
>NA|TRBJ1-2|many|TRBV6-1
TGTGCCACCGGCAGAGACTATGGCTACACCTTC
CATGRDYGYTF
>TRBD1|TRBJ2-1|many|TRBV7-2
TGTGCCAGCAGCGATAGAATACAGGGGAATGAGCAGTTCTTC
CASSDRIQGNEQFF
>TRBD1|TRBJ2-5|many|TRBV27
TGTGCCAGCAGTTCTCCGGGACAGGGAAGAGAGACCCAGTACTTC
CASSSPGQGRETQYF
>NA|TRBJ1-1|many|TRBV5-6
TGTGCCAGCAGCTTGGGACAGCGTTACTTAATGAACACTGAAGCTTTCTTT
CASSLGQRYLMNTEAFF
>NA|TRBJ2-4|NA|TRBV4-1
TGCGCCAGCAGCCAAGTGAGGAATGGGGACATTCAGTACTTC
CASSQVRNGDIQYF
>NA|TRBJ2-7|many|TRBV30
TGTGCCTGGAGTCAAGGTTTTCTTTACGAGCAGTACTTC
CAWSQGFLYEQYF
>NA|TRBJ2-1|many|TRBV7-8
TGTGCCAGCAGCCATAAGGGACTCAACAATGAGCAGTTCTTC
CASSHKGLNNEQFF
>TRBD1|TRBJ2-6|many|TRBV6-2/TRBV6-3
TGTGCCAGCAGTTACCAAATGTACAGGGGCAGTGGGGCCAACGTCCTGACTTTC
CASSYQMYRGSGANVLTF